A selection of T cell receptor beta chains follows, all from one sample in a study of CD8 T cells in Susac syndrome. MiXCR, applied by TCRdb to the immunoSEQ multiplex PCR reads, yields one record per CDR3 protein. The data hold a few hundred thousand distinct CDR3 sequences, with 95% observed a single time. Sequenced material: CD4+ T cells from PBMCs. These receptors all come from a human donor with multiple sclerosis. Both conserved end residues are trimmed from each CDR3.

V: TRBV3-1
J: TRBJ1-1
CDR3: ASSHLGLEAF

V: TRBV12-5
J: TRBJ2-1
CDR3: ASGLVHSSGSLNEQF

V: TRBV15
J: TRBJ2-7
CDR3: ATSASGRAYEQY

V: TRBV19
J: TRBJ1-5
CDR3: ASSIAADQPQH

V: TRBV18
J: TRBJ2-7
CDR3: ASSPSDGAYEQY

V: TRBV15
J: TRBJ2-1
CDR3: ATSPVRTSGYNEQF

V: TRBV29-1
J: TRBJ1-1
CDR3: SVDIQPEAF

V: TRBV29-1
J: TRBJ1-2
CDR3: SVEERPDYT

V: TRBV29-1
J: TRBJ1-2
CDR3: SVALGGGYT

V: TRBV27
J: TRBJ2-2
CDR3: ASSLRTTGELF

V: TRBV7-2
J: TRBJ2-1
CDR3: ASSLGFSYNEQF